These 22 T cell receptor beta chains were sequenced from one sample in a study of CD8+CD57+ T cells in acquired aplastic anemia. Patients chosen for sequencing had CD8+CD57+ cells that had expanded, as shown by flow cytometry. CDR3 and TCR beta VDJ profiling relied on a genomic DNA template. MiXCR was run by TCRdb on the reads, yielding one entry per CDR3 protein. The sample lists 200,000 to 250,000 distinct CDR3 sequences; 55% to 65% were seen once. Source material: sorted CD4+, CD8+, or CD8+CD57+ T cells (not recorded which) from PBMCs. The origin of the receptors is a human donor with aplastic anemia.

The CDR3 sequence is CATSRGDRYQPQHF. The CDR3 DNA follows: TGTGCCACCAGCAGGGGGGACAGGTATCAGCCCCAGCATTTT. The rearrangement uses TRBV15 and TRBJ1-5, with 8 nucleotides matching TRBD1. The CDR3 is 14 amino acids. Germline trimming cut 3 bases from V and 5 bases from J; bases unmatched to any gene: 3. The germline gives CDR1 LNHNV, CDR2 YYDKDF (reference sequence).

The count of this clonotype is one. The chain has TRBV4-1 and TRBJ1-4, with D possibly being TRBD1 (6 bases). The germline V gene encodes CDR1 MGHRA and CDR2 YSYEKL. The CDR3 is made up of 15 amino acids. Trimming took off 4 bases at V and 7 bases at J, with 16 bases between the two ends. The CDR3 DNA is TGCGCCAGCAGCCGAGTCGGGGGGCTCGCTGAAAAACTGTTTTTT. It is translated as CASSRVGGLAEKLFF.

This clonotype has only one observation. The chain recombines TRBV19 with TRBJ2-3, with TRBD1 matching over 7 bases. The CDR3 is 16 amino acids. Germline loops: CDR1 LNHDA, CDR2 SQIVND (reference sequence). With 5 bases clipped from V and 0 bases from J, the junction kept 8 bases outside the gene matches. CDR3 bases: TGTGCCAGTAGTGAGCTCGACAGGGCCAGCACAGATACGCAGTATTTT. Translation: CASSELDRASTDTQYF.

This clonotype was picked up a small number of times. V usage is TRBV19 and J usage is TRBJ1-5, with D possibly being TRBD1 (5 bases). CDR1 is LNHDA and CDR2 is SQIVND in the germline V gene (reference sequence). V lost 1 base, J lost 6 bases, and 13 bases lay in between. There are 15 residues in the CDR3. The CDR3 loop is CASSIVGVGTQPQHF. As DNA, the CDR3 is TGTGCCAGTAGTATAGTCGGGGTAGGGACTCAGCCCCAGCATTTT.

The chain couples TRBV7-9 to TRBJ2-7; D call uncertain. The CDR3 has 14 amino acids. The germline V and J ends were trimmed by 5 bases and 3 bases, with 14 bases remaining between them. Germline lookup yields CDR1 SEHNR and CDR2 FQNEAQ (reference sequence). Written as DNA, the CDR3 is TGTGCCAGCAGCATGGTCGGTAGTCTCTACGAGCAGTACTTC. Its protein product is CASSMVGSLYEQYF. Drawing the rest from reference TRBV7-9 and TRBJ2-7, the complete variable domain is DTGVSQNPRHKITKRGQNVTFRCDPISEHNRLYWYRQTLGQGPEFLTYFQNEAQLEKSRLLSDRFSAERPKGSFSTLEIQRTEQGDSAMYLCASSMVGSLYEQYFGPGTRLTVT.

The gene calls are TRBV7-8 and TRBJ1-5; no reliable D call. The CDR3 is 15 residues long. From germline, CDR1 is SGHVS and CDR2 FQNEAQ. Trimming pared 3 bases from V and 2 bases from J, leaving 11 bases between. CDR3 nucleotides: TGTGCCAGCAGCTTCTCCCCTGAGGGCAATCAGCCCCAGCATTTT. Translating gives CASSFSPEGNQPQHF.

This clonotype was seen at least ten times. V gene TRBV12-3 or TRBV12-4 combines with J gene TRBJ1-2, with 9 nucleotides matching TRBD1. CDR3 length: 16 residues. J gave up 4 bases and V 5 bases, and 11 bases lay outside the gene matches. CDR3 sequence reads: CASSPKRDREAYGYTF. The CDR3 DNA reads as TGTGCCAGCAGTCCGAAGAGGGACAGGGAGGCCTATGGCTACACCTTC.

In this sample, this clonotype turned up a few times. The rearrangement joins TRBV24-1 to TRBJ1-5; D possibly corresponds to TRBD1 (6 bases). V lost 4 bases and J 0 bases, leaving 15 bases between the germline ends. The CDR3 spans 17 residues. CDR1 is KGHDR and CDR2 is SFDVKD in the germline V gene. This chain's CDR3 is CATSEGTTKTSNQPQHF. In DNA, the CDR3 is TGTGCCACCAGTGAGGGGACAACAAAGACTAGCAATCAGCCCCAGCATTTT.

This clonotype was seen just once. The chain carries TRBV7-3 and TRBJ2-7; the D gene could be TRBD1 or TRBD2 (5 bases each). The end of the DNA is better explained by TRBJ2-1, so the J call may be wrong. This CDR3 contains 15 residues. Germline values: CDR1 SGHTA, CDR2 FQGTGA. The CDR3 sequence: CASSSGDVPYNEQFF. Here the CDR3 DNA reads TGTGCCAGCAGCTCCGGGGACGTCCCATACAATGAGCAGTTCTTC.

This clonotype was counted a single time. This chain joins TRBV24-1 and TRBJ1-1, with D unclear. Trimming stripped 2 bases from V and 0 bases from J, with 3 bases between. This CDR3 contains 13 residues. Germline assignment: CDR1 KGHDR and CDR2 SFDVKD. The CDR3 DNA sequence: TGTGCCACCAGTGATTACATGAACACTGAAGCTTTCTTT. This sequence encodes CATSDYMNTEAFF.

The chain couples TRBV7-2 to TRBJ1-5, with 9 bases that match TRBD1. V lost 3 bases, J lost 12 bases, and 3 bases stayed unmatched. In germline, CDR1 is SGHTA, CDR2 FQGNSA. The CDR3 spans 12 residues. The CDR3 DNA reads TGTGCCAGCAGCTTCGGGGGACAGGGCCAGCATTTT. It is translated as CASSFGGQGQHF.

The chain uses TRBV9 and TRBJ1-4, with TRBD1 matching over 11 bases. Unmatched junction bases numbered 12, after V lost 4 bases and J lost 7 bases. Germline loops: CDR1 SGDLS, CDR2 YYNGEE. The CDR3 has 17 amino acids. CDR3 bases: TGTGCCAGCAGCCCCTCTTCGGACAGGGGGCCTGGTGAAAAACTGTTTTTT. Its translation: CASSPSSDRGPGEKLFF.

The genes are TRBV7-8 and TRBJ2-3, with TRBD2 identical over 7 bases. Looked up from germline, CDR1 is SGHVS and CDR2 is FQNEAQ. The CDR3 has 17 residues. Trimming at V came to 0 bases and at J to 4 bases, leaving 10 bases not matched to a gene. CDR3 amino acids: CASSLALGGGRADTQYF. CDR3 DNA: TGTGCCAGCAGCTTAGCGCTTGGGGGAGGGCGCGCAGATACGCAGTATTTT. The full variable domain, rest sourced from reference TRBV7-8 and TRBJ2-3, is GAGVSQSPRYKVAKRGQDVALRCDPISGHVSLFWYQQALGQGPEFLTYFQNEAQLDKSGLPSDRFFAERPEGSVSTLKIQRTQQEDSAVYLCASSLALGGGRADTQYFGPGTRLTVL.

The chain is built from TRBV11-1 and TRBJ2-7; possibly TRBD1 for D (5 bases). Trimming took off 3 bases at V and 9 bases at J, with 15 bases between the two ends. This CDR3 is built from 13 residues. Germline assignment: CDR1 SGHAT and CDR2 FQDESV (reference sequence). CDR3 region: CASSLVQGFGQYF. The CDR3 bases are TGTGCCAGCAGCTTGGTTCAGGGTTTCGGGCAGTACTTC.

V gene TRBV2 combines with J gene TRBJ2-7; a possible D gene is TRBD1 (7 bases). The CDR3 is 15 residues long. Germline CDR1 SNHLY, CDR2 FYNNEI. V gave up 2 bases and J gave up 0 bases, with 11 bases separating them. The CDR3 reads CASSEQGGFSYEQYF. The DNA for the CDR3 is TGTGCCAGCAGTGAACAGGGGGGTTTCTCCTACGAGCAGTACTTC.

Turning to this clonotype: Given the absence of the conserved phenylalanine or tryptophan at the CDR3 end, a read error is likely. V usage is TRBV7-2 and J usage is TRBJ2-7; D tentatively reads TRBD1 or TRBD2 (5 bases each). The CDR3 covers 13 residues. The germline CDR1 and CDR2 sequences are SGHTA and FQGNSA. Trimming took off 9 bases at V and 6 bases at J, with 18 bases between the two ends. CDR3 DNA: TGTGCCAGTAGGGACGAGTGGTTGGCCGAGCAGTACCTC. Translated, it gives CASRDEWLAEQYL.

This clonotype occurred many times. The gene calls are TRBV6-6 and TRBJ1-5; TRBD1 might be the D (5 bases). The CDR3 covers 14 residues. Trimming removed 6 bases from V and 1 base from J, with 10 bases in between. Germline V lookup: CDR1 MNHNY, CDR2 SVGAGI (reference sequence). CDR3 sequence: CASRLPGSNQPQHF. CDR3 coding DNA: TGTGCCAGCAGGTTGCCAGGGAGCAATCAGCCCCAGCATTTT.

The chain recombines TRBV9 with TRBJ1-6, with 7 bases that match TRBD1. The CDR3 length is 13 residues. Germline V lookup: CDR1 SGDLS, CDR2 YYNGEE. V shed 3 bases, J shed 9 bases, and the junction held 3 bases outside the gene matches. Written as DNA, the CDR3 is TGTGCCAGCAGCGCAGGGGGTCGTTCACCCCTCCACTTT. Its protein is CASSAGGRSPLHF.

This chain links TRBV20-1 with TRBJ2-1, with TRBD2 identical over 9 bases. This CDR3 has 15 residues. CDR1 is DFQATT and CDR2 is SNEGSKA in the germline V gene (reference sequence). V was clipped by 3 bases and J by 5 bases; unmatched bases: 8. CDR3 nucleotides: TGCAGTGCTAGTAGGGCGGGAGGGCCAAACAATGAGCAGTTCTTC. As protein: CSASRAGGPNNEQFF.

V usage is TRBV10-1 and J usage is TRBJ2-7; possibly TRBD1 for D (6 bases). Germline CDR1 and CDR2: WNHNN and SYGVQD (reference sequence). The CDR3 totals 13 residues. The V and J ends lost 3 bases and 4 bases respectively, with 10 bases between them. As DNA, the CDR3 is TGCGCCAGCAGTGAAGGGACACTTTACGAGCAGTACTTC. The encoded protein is CASSEGTLYEQYF.

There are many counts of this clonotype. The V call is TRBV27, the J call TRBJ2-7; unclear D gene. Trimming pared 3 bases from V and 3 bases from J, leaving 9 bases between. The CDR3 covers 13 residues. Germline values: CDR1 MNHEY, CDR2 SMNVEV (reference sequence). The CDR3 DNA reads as TGTGCCAGCAGTTTGCGCGGAATCTACGAGCAGTACTTC. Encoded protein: CASSLRGIYEQYF.

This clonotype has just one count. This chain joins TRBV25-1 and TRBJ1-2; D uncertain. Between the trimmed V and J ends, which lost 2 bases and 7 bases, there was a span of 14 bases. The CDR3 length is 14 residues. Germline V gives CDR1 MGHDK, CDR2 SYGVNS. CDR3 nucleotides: TGTGCCAGCAGTGAAAGTCTATCGGGTGCTGGCTACACCTTC. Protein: CASSESLSGAGYTF.